This T cell receptor (beta chain) came from a study of cytomegalovirus exposure and HLA in healthy donors listed by TCRdb under 2017. In the study overall: An earlier analysis of several hundred of the donors reported roughly 300 Gb of sequence data and 117 million unique TCR beta sequences obtained from about 180 million T cells. About 320 gigabases of sequencing data and tens of millions of unique TCR sequences were included in an early release covering under 650 HLA-typed donors. Of the roughly 410 genotyped donors, less than 90% were placed in the genetic ancestry cluster associated with self-reported Caucasian donors. The study aimed to test whether signatures of past pathogen exposure could be identified by cataloging public T cell receptors. The study used immunosequencing to profile the T cell repertoires of 666 subjects and linked those repertoires to cytomegalovirus serostatus. Along with the roughly 700-subject first cohort, a separate validation cohort of some 130 different subjects was used. To predict cytomegalovirus infection status, the study brought together high-throughput TCR immunosequencing, statistical association of individual TCRs with disease status, and machine learning. A later analysis re-examined previously published TCR beta repertoires from just over 650 donors and added high-resolution HLA genotyping to investigate patterns of TCR occurrence. Rather than using new phenotypic data, the later analysis identified candidate immune exposures from TCR beta sequences and from how often those sequences occurred across donors. In an earlier analysis of several hundred of the donors, high-throughput TCR beta sequencing was used to judge whether each TCR beta V gene segment behaved as functional or pseudogenic. Donor age, sex, ethnicity and CMV serostatus were compiled alongside the repertoire data. A later genetic analysis used genome-wide SNP genotypes for about 60% of the roughly 700 donors, treating that subset as a discovery cohort. Every discovery cohort repertoire had been produced on one sequencing platform. HLA typing included class I and class II loci at four-digit resolution. Typing coverage varied by locus: roughly 620-640 donors for A, B, C, DRB1 and DQB1; roughly 510 for DQA1; about 600 for DPA1; around 450 for DPB1. Five DR-DQ haplotypes were treated as single units for association and clustering because of strong linkage in the cohort. On average, roughly 240,000 unique TCR beta nucleotide sequences were sequenced per donor among roughly 430 genotyped donors of the cohort, with roughly 18% of those sequences being non-productive.

Comment on this clone: Its antigen remains unidentified. No base-level quality is on record; no much larger clone is a single base apart.

The library was obtained by the immunoSEQ multiplex PCR assay. A mixture of 60 forward primers for TCR Vbeta segments and 13 reverse primers for TCR Jbeta segments was used in the multiplex PCR. The CDR3 region of rearranged TCR beta genes was amplified from genomic DNA by a multiplex PCR assay. On the Illumina HiSeq System, the amplified TCR beta libraries were sequenced as 87-base-pair reads. In the authors' own workflow: A later analysis counted some 80 million unique TCR beta chains across the 690 or so repertoires, and roughly 9.9 million of these chains were shared by at least two donors. Raw reads were error-corrected and collapsed into unique sequences by a nearest-neighbor algorithm in which closely related sequences were merged to remove PCR and sequencing errors. CDR3 sequences were aligned to IMGT reference sequences to assign V, D and J gene segments. For a sequence to be retained, a match of at least six nucleotides was required to both a V gene segment and a J gene segment. A rearrangement counted as productive if the CDR3 had no stop codons and remained in frame with V and J, and every other rearrangement counted as non-productive. Following IMGT convention, CDR3 was defined as the stretch from the second conserved V-encoded cysteine to the conserved J-encoded phenylalanine. Sequences without an unambiguous match to a single V gene segment were excluded from the earlier analysis of about 630 of the donors. In an earlier analysis of approximately 550 of the donors, V segments were called functional above 56.7% productive rearrangements and were called segregating when the between-donor standard deviation exceeded 5%. A statistical classification framework was developed to diagnose cytomegalovirus status using the catalog of TCR beta chain sequences. A later analysis assigned V and J genes by comparing TCR nucleotide sequences with IMGT/GENE-DB human TR gene sequences. Using the TCRdist pipeline, a later analysis assigned CDR3 sequences along with most-parsimonious VDJ recombination scenarios. In a later analysis, each TCR beta chain was defined by its CDR3 amino acid sequence together with its V-gene family, and reads without a unique V-gene family were excluded. To address suspected cross-contamination and a sequencing artifact, a later analysis removed a few hundred highly shared, low-generation-probability nucleotide sequences. In a later analysis, a clonal expansion index was calculated for each public chain from normalized within-repertoire ranks of inferred template counts. In a later analysis, generation probabilities were computed using a VDJ recombination model fitted to out-of-frame rearrangements, and the results were checked against IGoR. Hypergeometric tests were used in a later analysis to score TCR-TCR, TCR-HLA and TCR-CMV co-occurrence, with a repertoire-size bias correction applied to the TCR pairs. A later analysis estimated false discovery rates by permuting HLA or CMV assignments 20 times. In a later analysis, co-occurring TCRs were grouped using DBSCAN, with TCRdist sequence similarity added in when clustering inside HLA-allele-positive subsets. Repertoires with fewer than 30,000 or more than 120,000 public chains were left out of co-occurrence clustering, as were four to six repertoires with anomalous nucleotide sharing. The clones in this table, taken by TCRdb from immuneACCESS, are in-frame only. Not every clone is retained; where verified, under half of the shortfall comes from an unresolved V gene, and the cause of the rest is unknown. V, J and clone size are those of that table, while D and trimming were read from the DNA. The sample records around 190,000 clones, roughly four fifths of which are singletons. About 2.1% of the sample is held by the ten biggest clonotypes.

The cohort consisted of more than 650 healthy bone marrow donors. All cohort members were sampled while nominally healthy, although unrecorded immune exposures were likely present. The donor was CMV seronegative and was included in the group of several hundred seronegative cohort members. A peripheral blood sample was collected from each donor, and TCR beta sequencing was performed on peripheral blood mononuclear cells. Genomic DNA was extracted from the blood cell samples with the Qiagen DNeasy Blood Extraction Kit. Broader findings and caveats from the paper: For the cohort, immune exposure information was limited to CMV serostatus. Because the 87-base-pair reads could not distinguish some IMGT-functional V segments, including TRBV6-2 and TRBV6-3, those segments were excluded. Most CMV-associated TCR beta chains appeared to be HLA-restricted in a later analysis, and the HLA associations seemed to be driven largely by CMV exposure. The authors suggested that the approach could potentially be extended to other disease states and immunological phenotypes. The classifier was reported to diagnose cytomegalovirus status with high specificity and sensitivity in both the original and validation cohorts. In a later analysis, some 18,000 TCR beta sequences were associated with specific HLA alleles at a false discovery rate of 0.05. Several of the top co-occurrence clusters appeared to be linked to parvovirus B19, influenza, CMV and Epstein-Barr virus, according to a later analysis. Correlated functional status among segregating V segments might be attributable to linkage disequilibrium, but an unknown experimental factor could not be ruled out. While some public TCRs were present in many individuals, most TCR sequences turned up only very rarely across donors. A cluster of highly shared sequence variants was judged likely to be a technical artifact of the sequencing pipeline. A later genetic analysis reported fewer N-insertions in productive TCRs among donors in an Asian-associated ancestry cluster than the roughly 640-donor mean. When HLA alleles, especially DR and DQ, strongly co-occurred, TCR associations were difficult to assign to individual alleles. Sequencing depth was assumed to be roughly uniform across donors in the presence/absence analyses, though that assumption may not hold. A further reported finding was that TCR beta sequences accurately predicted the HLA-A and HLA-B alleles for most subjects in the first cohort. In vitro tests confirmed that a few of the cytomegalovirus-associated TCR beta chains recognize cytomegalovirus antigens. In a later genetic analysis, a missense DCLRE1C variant was associated with V-gene and J-gene trimming of TCR beta chains, and the association was replicated in an independent cohort. Broadly in line with IMGT annotations, most TCR beta V segments showed up in productive rearrangements about 87% or about 30% of the time in an earlier analysis of several hundred of the donors. Because HLA typing was unavailable for some donors at each locus, only the typed subset was used in association tests. The study gave a list of more than 150 TCR beta chains associated with cytomegalovirus. Only TCR beta chains were sequenced in this cohort, and the absence of alpha or paired-chain data limited detectable features. In a later analysis, TCR association rates were found to vary across HLA loci, with the most associated TCRs seen for DRB1 alleles and the fewest for HLA-C alleles. A later analysis found that HLA-associated TCR beta chains were more clonally expanded and had lower generation probabilities than equally common non-associated chains. Approximately 18 rarely observed V segments, including chromosome 9 orphons, were excluded from the earlier analysis of about 610 of the donors because counts were too low.

Looking up the germline V gene (reference sequence) yields CDR1 MNHEY and CDR2 SMNVEV. Its CDR3 holds 12 amino acids, cysteine through phenylalanine. Only CDR3 DNA is held: 36 bases, read in frame from base 1. Relative to germline, V is 4 bases shorter and J is 8 bases shorter, with 11 bases between their ends. The specimen sequenced was PBMCs. This receptor was identified in a man younger than 45 in good health and CMV-seronegative. In this chain, TRBV27 is recombined with TRBJ1-2; tentative D gene TRBD1, with 5 bases matching. The DNA reads TGTGCCAGCAGTTCGGACATGGGGGGCTACACCTTC. Translated, this is CASSSDMGGYTF.